A selection of T cell receptor beta chains follows, all from one sample in a study of shared clonotypes between healthy human individuals. The protocol was immunoSEQ multiplex PCR, while the TCRdb copy is restricted to in-frame clones and leaves out a portion. This table holds some 2 million clones, approximately 94% found once. Material: naive CD8+ T cells sorted from blood. The receptors were sampled from a man aged 18 to 30 in good health. Each CDR3 is given with its conserved first and last residue. D genes are given only for firm matches. Some rows have no size entry. The others give once, few or many, or a class for an expanded clone.

clone size,V gene,D gene,J gene,CDR3 DNA,CDR3 protein
NA,TRBV29-1,NA,TRBJ1-1,TGCAGCGCCTCGGGTTGGCAGGGCCTCCTTATGAACACTGAAGCTTTCTTT,CSASGWQGLLMNTEAFF
NA,TRBV2,NA,TRBJ2-3,TGTGCCAGCAGTGACTCGCAGGCCCTAGATACGCAGTATTTT,CASSDSQALDTQYF
NA,TRBV6-1,NA,TRBJ2-3,TGTGCCAGCAGTGAACGTGGAGGCGGGTTTAGCACAGATACGCAGTATTTT,CASSERGGGFSTDTQYF
NA,TRBV28,NA,TRBJ2-7,TGTGCCAGCAGTTTCCCTGAGGCAGAGTCAAACTACGAGCAGTACTTC,CASSFPEAESNYEQYF
NA,TRBV19,NA,TRBJ1-5,TGTGCCAGTAGTTCTGACCGACGTAGCAATCAGCCCCAGCATTTT,CASSSDRRSNQPQHF
NA,TRBV19,TRBD2,TRBJ2-3,TGTGCCAGTAGTATAGCTGGCCCTAGCGGGGAAGAGGATACGCAGTATTTT,CASSIAGPSGEEDTQYF
once,TRBV6-1,NA,TRBJ2-1,TGTGCCAGCAGTGAACCCTGGGCGGAGGCCAGTTACAATGAGCAGTTCTTC,CASSEPWAEASYNEQFF
NA,TRBV27,TRBD1,TRBJ1-5,TGTGCCAGCAGTAGCGGACAGGGGACTCAGCCCCAGCATTTT,CASSSGQGTQPQHF
NA,TRBV19,NA,TRBJ2-7,TGTGCCAGTAGTATAGGAGGGAGTAGCTACGAGCAGTACTTC,CASSIGGSSYEQYF
NA,TRBV29-1,NA,TRBJ2-1,TGCAGCGTTGAGGGGGGGCGCCTCAATGAGCAGTTCTTC,CSVEGGRLNEQFF
NA,TRBV28,NA,TRBJ1-1,TGTGCCAGCAGCCCGGCGGGGGTGAACACTGAAGCTTTCTTT,CASSPAGVNTEAFF
NA,TRBV2,NA,TRBJ1-3,TGTGCCAGCAAGACGGGCGCGTCCACCATATATTTT,CASKTGASTIYF
NA,TRBV4-1,TRBD2,TRBJ2-7,TGCGCCAGCTCCCACGGCGGGGGGCTCCCCTACGAGCAGTACTTC,CASSHGGGLPYEQYF
once,TRBV10-1,NA,TRBJ2-7,TGCGCCAGCAGTGAGTCTGGATCAGGGGCCGAGCAGTACTTC,CASSESGSGAEQYF
NA,TRBV6-5,NA,TRBJ2-3,TGTGCCAGCAGTTCGGGGGTCACAGATACGCAGTATTTT,CASSSGVTDTQYF
NA,TRBV11-2,NA,TRBJ2-7,TGTGCCAGCAGCTTAATGGCAGTGTACGAGCAGTACTTC,CASSLMAVYEQYF
NA,TRBV13,TRBD2,TRBJ2-7,TGTGCCAGCAGCTCCTTCACTAGCGGGAACCCCTACGAGCAGTACTTC,CASSSFTSGNPYEQYF
NA,TRBV30,NA,TRBJ2-5,TGTGCCTGGAGTTCAGAGACCCAGTACTTC,CAWSSETQYF
once,TRBV4-1,NA,TRBJ1-5,TGCGCCAGCAGCCAAGAGGGGGGATTCGGTCAGCCCCAGCATTTT,CASSQEGGFGQPQHF
once,TRBV2,TRBD1,TRBJ2-2,TGTGCCAGCAGTGAAGCTAGGGACAGGGTTGACAGCGGGGAGCTGTTTTTT,CASSEARDRVDSGELFF
NA,TRBV6-1,NA,TRBJ2-2,TGTGCCAGCAGTGAATGGGGGGCCGCGAACACCGGGGAGCTGTTTTTT,CASSEWGAANTGELFF
NA,TRBV5-6,NA,TRBJ1-2,TGTGCCAGCAGCTTGAACAGGGCCCCGTATGGCTACACCTTC,CASSLNRAPYGYTF
NA,TRBV27,NA,TRBJ2-3,TGTGCCAGCAGTTGGAGGGGGGGGGACGATACGCAGTATTTT,CASSWRGGDDTQYF
NA,TRBV27,TRBD1,TRBJ2-1,TGTGCCAGCAGTCCCGGGACAGGGATTGATGAGCAGTTCTTC,CASSPGTGIDEQFF
NA,TRBV4-2,NA,TRBJ2-7,TGTGCCAGCAGCGAGGGTGGCTACGAGCAGTACTTC,CASSEGGYEQYF
NA,TRBV4-1,NA,TRBJ2-7,TGCGCCAGCAGCCAAGATCGGGGTTTCTACGAGCAGTACTTC,CASSQDRGFYEQYF